This record looks at one T cell receptor beta chain sequence and its context. There is no known antigen for this receptor. Per-base quality was not reported, and no clone a single base away is much larger than it. The data stem from a study of cytomegalovirus exposure and HLA in healthy donors (TCRdb year 2017). Background on the whole study: A later analysis indicated that the 110 or so validation repertoires were generated on the platform also employed for the roughly 730 repertoires of the first cohort. The study combined high-throughput TCR immunosequencing, statistical association of individual TCRs with disease status, and machine learning to predict cytomegalovirus infection status. Along with the roughly 700-subject first cohort, a separate validation cohort of around 110 different subjects was used. The aim of the study was to test whether cataloging public T cell receptors could identify signatures of past pathogen exposure. The investigation overall reported the following: The classifier was reported to diagnose cytomegalovirus status with high specificity and sensitivity in both the original and validation cohorts. Three of the identified cytomegalovirus-associated TCR beta chains were confirmed in vitro to be specific for cytomegalovirus antigens. The study gave a list of about 170 TCR beta chains associated with cytomegalovirus. Of the cluster scores, 85% to 95% were above 0 in a later analysis, which found that TCRs clustered in the first cohort also tended to co-occur in the 95 to 150 validation repertoires. It was suggested by the authors that the approach could potentially be generalized to other disease states and immunological phenotypes. All 120 or so repertoires were used to score co-occurrence in the validation cohort in a later analysis, because that analysis had no HLA typing for the cohort. Most TCR sequences were observed very rarely across donors, whereas some public TCRs were present in many individuals.

The library was generated by the immunoSEQ multiplex PCR assay. In the authors' own workflow: A statistical classification framework was developed to diagnose cytomegalovirus status using the catalog of TCR beta chain sequences. TCRdb took this table from immuneACCESS and kept in-frame rearrangements with V and J called. Such tables lack part of the clones; where checked against another copy, unresolved V genes explain under half of the gap, and the rest is unexplained. V and J calls and clone size come straight from that table; D and trimming were deduced from the DNA. The sample contains approximately 200,000 clones, around 90% of them found a single time. Together, the top ten hold about 0.95% of the sample. The CDR3 runs 15 residues from the cysteine to the phenylalanine. Of the read, only the CDR3 DNA is kept; its 45 bases are in frame from base 1. V drops 7 bases and J drops 8 bases, leaving 18 bases in between. The CDR1 and CDR2 encoded by the germline V gene are SNHLY and FYNNEI.

Separate from the approximately 700-subject first cohort, the validation cohort of 120 subjects was the group to which the donors belonged. The rearrangement joined TRBV2 to TRBJ1-6; confidence is insufficient to name the D gene. This clonotype was sampled from a woman between 18 and 30 years old in good health and CMV-seronegative. Sequenced material: PBMCs. The CDR3 region has the sequence CASMKRAPRDSPLHF. The bases read TGTGCCAGCATGAAGCGGGCCCCTAGGGATTCACCCCTCCACTTT.